This T cell receptor (beta chain) was sequenced in a study of shared clonotypes between healthy human individuals. The study's findings and limits: All-four-donor shared clonotypes had higher generation probabilities than non-shared clonotypes did. A few donors had roughly 5.2% of their naive CD4 clonotypes in common.

Researchers divided each subset's genomic DNA evenly across several immunoSEQ plates. Assay: immunoSEQ multiplex PCR; the TCRdb copy retains only in-frame clones and omits some. The sample yields about 1.5 million clones, 95% to 99% seen once. A note on this clone: Its specificity is unknown.

The CDR3 is made up of 12 amino acids. In germline, CDR1 is KGHSH, CDR2 LQKENI. The V end lost 5 bases, the J end lost 5 bases, and 9 bases lay between the germline ends. Every donor, a Caucasian adult, lived in Nashville, Tennessee. This TCR was recovered from a man aged 25-45 years in good health. V and J are TRBV18 and TRBJ1-1, with D tentatively TRBD1 (6 bases). Sequencing was performed on naive CD4+ T cells sorted from blood. Regarding subset: CD45RA+ positively selected. The CDR3 region is CASSTGKTEAFF. The CDR3 nucleotides are TGTGCCAGCTCAACAGGGAAGACTGAAGCTTTCTTT.